A single T cell receptor beta chain is shown here with its context. This clonotype was detected only a few times. It lacks a known antigen. Base-call qualities are not available, and no considerably larger clone is one nucleotide away. The TCR beta CDR3 regions were amplified from RNA transcripts. The TCR CDR3 was subjected to a first round of RT-PCR using the HTBI primer set and the Qiagen OneStep RT-PCR kit. A second multiplex PCR round built the libraries, followed by size selection and purification. Sequencing of the libraries was done on an Illumina HiSeq2000 using paired-end 100 bp reads. On the study's bioinformatics: SOAPnuke was used to process the raw data, throwing out any read that contained adapters or uncalled bases, had a mean Phred below 15, or lacked an exact constant-primer or identifier match. High-quality paired reads were merged with COPE v1.2.5, and unique nucleotide sequences were defined as clonotypes. MiTCR v1.1 was used to align the clonotypes against IMGT TRBV, TRBD and TRBJ reference segments. The analysis included only V-J combinations with a frequency above 0.0001, which together covered more than 98% of the repertoires. The TCS score was defined as F50 (clonal expansion) divided by E x V (chaos), with BLOSUM62-based TCRdist calculated between CDR3 peptides within each V-J. Welch's t-statistics and random forest reduced 500 to 550 V-J features to roughly 13, which were used in a naive Bayes classifier (R e1071). Using fastp trimming at Q25 and MiXCR clonotype assembly, TCRdb reanalyzed the public sequencing data and kept in-frame beta chains. Here each entry gathers all rows of one CDR3 protein and keeps the most common genes and DNA. V and J calls and clone size were set by TCRdb, not the authors. The sample table contains about 200,000 distinct CDR3 sequences; only one count was recorded for roughly 17% of them. The ten largest clones add up to roughly 55% of the sample.

This sample is part of a study of T cells in Graves' hyperthyroidism and ophthalmopathy (dated by TCRdb to about 2019). At the level of the whole study: Peripheral blood was sampled at the time of initial diagnosis, prior to any treatment. A discovery cohort of 95 to 100 patients, roughly 45 with Graves' ophthalmopathy and 57 with stable Graves' hyperthyroidism, was used to find distinguishing TCR V-J signatures. Whether ophthalmopathy could be predicted prospectively was tested in an independent validation cohort made up of about 20 hyperthyroidism patients plus 17 patients who later progressed to ophthalmopathy. For training and testing, the roughly 97 patients in the discovery cohort were randomly divided in a 7:3 ratio. The study also compared thyroid tissue and blood T-cell repertoires from 5 to 7 Graves' hyperthyroidism patients. Following sampling, methimazole starting at 30 mg daily was given to hyperthyroidism patients, and high-dose intravenous methylprednisolone was given to ophthalmopathy patients. The paper reports TCR Vbeta CDR3 sequencing of more than 120 peripheral blood samples: around 45 ophthalmopathy, 75 to 80 hyperthyroidism and 17 progressor patients. Study-wide conclusions, independent of this receptor: No statistical method was used to fix the sample size in advance, and group allocation was not hidden from the investigators. In validation, the model predicted progression to ophthalmopathy a median of roughly 6.5 months before onset, with roughly 70% sensitivity and 72.22% specificity. Blood samples also contained most of the expanded thyroid clonotypes (frequency above 0.001), which suggests that blood repertoires may reflect thyroid immune responses. Ophthalmopathy was separated from stable hyperthyroidism by a 13 V-J signature model, with around 90% sensitivity and about 81% specificity obtained in cross-validation and 80%/75% obtained in testing.

A patient counted as having stable Graves' hyperthyroidism if no progression to ophthalmopathy occurred over 18 months of follow-up. The hyperthyroidism patients were between 18 and 65 years old and newly diagnosed, with a disease duration of less than 2 months. Exclusion was applied to patients with uncontrolled infections, other autoimmune diseases, pregnancy or lactation. Diagnoses relied on clinical symptoms, serum thyroxine and TRAb, thyroid ultrasound and orbital computed tomography. Ficoll-Paque density gradient centrifugation was used to isolate PBMCs from 10 ml of fresh peripheral blood. Total RNA was extracted with Trizol reagent, and quality was checked on an Agilent 2100 Bioanalyzer. CDR1 ENHRY and CDR2 SYGVKD were looked up in the germline V gene. The CDR3 goes from the cysteine to the phenylalanine over 13 residues. Only CDR3 DNA is held: 39 bases, read in frame from base 1. Trimming accounts for 10 bases at V and 1 base at J, while the number of junction bases matched to no gene is 6.

The receptor was isolated from a woman between 50 and 59 years old with Graves' hyperthyroidism. The rearranged chain carries TRBV10-3 and TRBJ1-1, with TRBD1 matching 7 junction bases. The sequencing sample was made of blood. The CDR3 reads as follows: CATLDRENTEAFF. The nucleotide sequence is given as TGTGCCACCCTCGACAGGGAGAACACTGAAGCTTTCTTT.